Listed here is a single TCR beta chain. Its antigen is undetermined. This CDR3 contains 12 residues. V was pared by 5 bases and J by 3 bases, with 10 bases between. Germline V CDR1 and CDR2: SQVTM, ANQGSEA. The data were taken from a study of beta chain features in type 1 diabetes. The whole isolated RNA underwent reverse transcription, so sequencing captured expressed TCRB transcripts. The method was immunoSEQ multiplex PCR; TCRdb's version includes in-frame clones alone and lacks a portion of them. The data contain around 160,000 clones, roughly 65% of them singletons. Study-level results: In all four CD4+ subsets, TCRB CDR3 length was significantly, moderately reduced in type 1 diabetes. Cells with high TCR expression could be over-represented by cDNA sequencing.

This sequence was found in a man under 40 with type 1 diabetes. The V call is TRBV29-1, the J call TRBJ2-5; D is unresolved. Sequenced input: naive CD4+ T cells from blood. CDR3 amino acids: CSVFNVEETQYF. In nucleotides, the CDR3 is TGCAGCGTTTTTAATGTTGAAGAGACCCAGTACTTC.